Below, 3 T cell receptor beta chains from the same sample are listed, as sequenced in a study of blood T cell repertoires in COVID-19. Method: immunoSEQ multiplex PCR; TCRdb's copy keeps in-frame clones and lacks some. The repertoire holds 130,000 to 150,000 clones, with around 72% as singletons. Sequencing input: peripheral blood. These receptors were taken from a woman between 55 and 75 years old with acute or convalescent COVID-19.

The chain couples TRBV10-3 to TRBJ2-1, with D perhaps matching TRBD2 (6 bases). CDR1 ENHRY and CDR2 SYGVKD come from the germline V gene. The V and J ends lost 6 bases and 0 bases respectively, with 15 bases between them. The CDR3 is 16 residues long. DNA for the CDR3: TGTGCCATCAGGAGCGCCACCGGGAGCTCCTACAATGAGCAGTTCTTC. This codes for CAIRSATGSSYNEQFF.

This sequence joins TRBV6-1 and TRBJ1-5, with D maybe TRBD1 (5 bases). CDR3 size: 16 residues. The germline V gene has CDR1 MNHNS and CDR2 SASEGT. Trimming took 3 bases from V and 4 from J, leaving 16 bases between them. CDR3 sequence (DNA): TGTGCCAGCAGTGACCATGGGGCAGCGAGAAATCAGCCCCAGCATTTT. It codes for CASSDHGAARNQPQHF.

The genes are TRBV7-2 and TRBJ2-2, with 8 bases identical to TRBD2. CDR3 size: 14 residues. Germline trimming cut 2 bases from V and 7 bases from J; bases unmatched to any gene: 3. Germline CDR1 SGHTA, CDR2 FQGNSA. The CDR3 loop reads CASSLPLAVGELFF. In nucleotides, the CDR3 is TGTGCCAGCAGCTTACCACTAGCGGTCGGGGAGCTGTTTTTT.